This entry lists 30 T cell receptor delta chains sequenced from one sample in a study of gamma-delta chains in newborns, infants, children. TCRdb re-called the reads via CATT. The sample records thousands of delta-chain clones, around 0.56% being singletons. Sequencing was carried out using blood. The origin of the receptors is a child who was a newborn, infant or young child, either healthy, febrile or measles-vaccinated (not recorded which).

This clone has just a few counts. TCRdb's listed protein matches a much larger clone and diverges from this DNA's translation at residue 4, likely through a read error; the protein shown comes from the DNA. Other DNA sequences in this sample translate to the same CDR3. The chain couples TRDV2 to TRDJ3; 8 positions match TRDD3. The CDR3 runs to 16 residues. In germline, CDR1 is GEAIGNYY, CDR2 EKD. In DNA, the CDR3 is TGTGCCTGTGGCACCGGGGGATACTGGGACACCCGACAGATGTTTTTC. The encoded protein is CACGTGGYWDTRQMFF.

This clone appeared a few times. It may be a read error: a sequence one base away is much more abundant. V usage is TRAV29/DV5 and J usage is TRDJ2; the match to TRDD3 covers 12 bases. Germline CDR1 is NSMFDY and CDR2 is ISSIKDK. The trim removed 2 bases at V and 6 bases at J, leaving 5 bases unmatched. This CDR3 is built from 15 residues. CDR3 sequence (DNA): TGTGCAGCAAGTACTGGGGGATACTTGGCAGCACAACTCTTCTTT. Protein: CAASTGGYLAAQLFF.

This clone turned up a few times. TCRdb's listed protein matches a much larger clone and diverges from this DNA's translation at residue 4, likely through a read error; the protein shown comes from the DNA. This chain links TRDV2 with TRDJ3; 12 bases agree with TRDD3. The CDR3 loop spans 18 amino acids. Germline lookup yields CDR1 GEAIGNYY and CDR2 EKD. CDR3 sequence: CACGTAGGYAWDTRQMFF. The CDR3 bases are TGTGCCTGTGGCACCGCTGGGGGATACGCCTGGGACACCCGACAGATGTTTTTC.

Turning to this clone: TCRdb shows a much larger clone's protein in place of this DNA's translation, and the two differ at residue 11, likely through a read error; the protein shown is translated from the DNA. The genes are TRDV2 and TRDJ3; D gene ambiguous. Germline assignment: CDR1 GEAIGNYY and CDR2 EKD. Between the trimmed V and J ends, which lost 1 base and 2 bases, there was a span of 17 bases. This CDR3 is built from 19 residues. DNA for the CDR3: TGTGCCTGTGACACTAGGATTCCCCTTAGCCCCTGGGACACCCGACAGATGTTTTTC. It translates to CACDTRIPLSPWDTRQMFF.

This clone was recorded a few times. The germline gene is not matched at one end of the junction; a read error may be the cause. The chain has TRDV2 and TRDJ3; 10 bases are shared with TRDD3. The CDR3 is 20 amino acids. CDR1 and CDR2 (germline): GEAIGNYY, EKD. As DNA, the CDR3 is TGTGCCTGTGGCACCCCCAATGGGGGATACTTCTCCTGGGGCACCCGGCAGATGTTTTTC. This codes for CACGTPNGGYFSWGTRQMFF.

This clone appeared a few times. TCRdb pairs this DNA with a much larger clone's protein that differs at residue 6, likely a read error; the protein shown was translated from the DNA. The V gene is TRDV2, the J gene TRDJ3, with a possible D match to TRDD3 (6 bases). This CDR3 has 18 amino acids. Trimming took 0 bases from V and 1 from J, leaving 12 bases between them. Germline V lookup: CDR1 GEAIGNYY, CDR2 EKD. Here the CDR3 reads CACDTRGLGSWDTRQMFF. In DNA form, the CDR3 reads TGTGCCTGTGACACCCGGGGATTGGGGTCCTGGGACACCCGACAGATGTTTTTC.

About this clone: It differs at one base from a far larger clone, so likely a read error. Other DNA sequences from this sample encode an identical CDR3 as well. The gene calls are TRDV2 and TRDJ2; TRDD3 matches at 8 bases. The CDR3 has 14 residues. Germline-derived CDR1 and CDR2 are GEAIGNYY and EKD. The CDR3 DNA sequence: TGTGCCTGCGACACCGTGGGGGATACAGCACAACTCTTCTTT. Translation: CACDTVGDTAQLFF.

This clone was picked up a small number of times. This likely came from a read error, as a far larger clone is one base away. The same CDR3 can be traced to other DNA sequences in this sample. The chain joins TRDV2 to TRDJ3; TRDD3 matches at 10 bases. The CDR3 consists of 22 residues. The V segment lost 0 bases and the J segment 1 base; nucleotides outside the gene matches: 14. From germline, CDR1 is GEAIGNYY and CDR2 EKD. CDR3 in DNA: TGTGCCTGTGACACCCTATTTACTGGGGGATTCCGCCAGTCCTGGGACACCCGACAGATGTTTTTC. Translated: CACDTLFTGGFRQSWDTRQMFF.

There are a few counts of this clone. This DNA translates differently at residue 4 from the TCRdb protein, which is that of a much larger clone; a read error is likely, and the protein shown is the DNA's own translation. The V call is TRDV2, the J call TRDJ3, with TRDD3 matching over 8 bases. CDR3 length: 18 amino acids. Germline V gene sequence: CDR1 GEAIGNYY, CDR2 EKD. In DNA form, the CDR3 reads TGTGCCTGTGAAACCGTCTGGGGGAGCTCCTGGGATACCCGACAGATGTTTTTC. Residues: CACETVWGSSWDTRQMFF.

Of note for this clone: It differs at one base from a far larger clone, so likely a read error. This specimen includes other DNA sequences encoding the same CDR3. The gene calls are TRDV2 and TRDJ2; 7 bases agree with TRDD3. CDR3 size: 16 residues. V dropped 3 bases and J dropped 3; count of bases not matched to a gene: 9. CDR1 and CDR2 from the germline V gene are GEAIGNYY and EKD. CDR3 sequence (DNA): TGTGCCTGTGACGTACTGGGGACGACGCTGACAGCACAACTCTTCTTT. Amino acids: CACDVLGTTLTAQLFF.

This clone occurred a few times. The protein in TCRdb stems from a much larger clone and differs at residue 2 from this DNA's translation, likely a read error; here the protein is translated from the DNA. The chain recombines TRDV2 with TRDJ1, with 12 nucleotides matching TRDD3. The CDR3 spans 15 residues. Looked up from germline, CDR1 is GEAIGNYY and CDR2 is EKD. The CDR3 DNA reads TGTTCCTGTGACACCTGGGGGATACGAGGCGATAAACTCATCTTT. Its protein is CSCDTWGIRGDKLIF.

Note on this clone: This likely stems from a read error, as it lies one base from a far larger clone. The same CDR3 can be traced to other DNA sequences in this sample. The chain combines TRDV2 with TRDJ3; D gene ambiguous. The V and J ends lost 1 base and 4 bases respectively, with 7 bases between them. The germline V gene has CDR1 GEAIGNYY and CDR2 EKD. The CDR3 consists of 15 residues. The CDR3 nucleotides are TGTGCCTGTGACACAGGATTTTGGGACACCCGACAGATGTTTTTC. Amino acids: CACDTGFWDTRQMFF.

This clone came up a few times. TCRdb has a much larger clone's protein, which differs at residue 3 from the translation of this DNA, likely because of a read error; what is shown is the protein translated from the DNA. V and J are TRDV2 and TRDJ2; TRDD3 matches 7 bases. This CDR3 has 14 amino acids. Germline V CDR1 and CDR2: GEAIGNYY, EKD. Here the CDR3 DNA reads TGTGCCCGTGACCCTGGGGGGTTGACAGCACAACTCTTCTTT. This translates into CARDPGGLTAQLFF.

By sample fraction, this clone is medium-sized. The J gene is TRDJ3, the V gene TRDV3; D gene ambiguous. Germline CDR1 TVYSNPD, CDR2 GDNSRS (reference sequence). Between the trimmed V and J ends, which lost 2 bases and 0 bases, there was a span of 17 bases. This CDR3 comprises 18 residues. The CDR3 DNA follows: TGTGCCTTTGGGTCGGTTGGATTGGGCTCCTGGGACACCCGACAGATGTTTTTC. Its translation is CAFGSVGLGSWDTRQMFF.

To note about this clone: At residue 16, the TCRdb protein and translated DNA are inconsistent; the protein given comes from the DNA. The chain recombines TRDV1 with TRDJ1; 12 bases agree with TRDD3. The CDR3 covers 19 residues. Germline V gene lookup returns CDR1 TSWWSYY and CDR2 QGS. CDR3 amino acids: CALGKVPLGDTPYTDELIF. CDR3 nucleotide sequence: TGTGCTCTTGGGAAAGTACCCCTGGGGGATACGCCGTACACCGATGAACTCATCTTT.

The sample holds a few counts of this clone. A read error likely explains this, since a far larger clone differs by one base. Other DNA sequences in this sample translate to the same CDR3. The genes are TRDV2 and TRDJ3; 10 bases are a match to TRDD3. The CDR3 covers 19 residues. Germline V lookup: CDR1 GEAIGNYY, CDR2 EKD. After removal of 3 bases from V and 0 bases from J, the junction contained 7 bases not matched to a gene. The CDR3 nucleotides read TGTGCCTGTGACCGTACCGGGGGATACGGCTCCTGGGACACCCGACAGATGTTTTTC. Protein sequence: CACDRTGGYGSWDTRQMFF.

In this sample, this clone turned up a few times. A much larger clone sits a single nucleotide away, making a read error possible. Other nucleotide sequences from this sample produce the same CDR3. The V call is TRDV2, the J call TRDJ3; TRDD3 aligns across 10 bases. This CDR3 contains 20 residues. CDR1 and CDR2 (germline): GEAIGNYY, EKD. The CDR3 spells CACDTVGDTRSSWDTRQMFF. The CDR3 nucleotides are TGTGCCTGCGACACCGTGGGGGATACTCGTAGCTCCTGGGACACCCGACAGATGTTTTTC.

This clone was counted only a few times. TCRdb's entry gives the protein of a much larger clone, which mismatches this DNA's translation at residue 4, likely from a read error; the protein reported here is translated from the DNA. Here the CDR3 DNA reads TGTGCCTGTGGCACCTGGGGGATCTGGGACACCCGACAGATGTTTTTC. Translation gives CACGTWGIWDTRQMFF. V gene TRDV2 combines with J gene TRDJ3, with 9 bases identical to TRDD3. Germline CDR1 and CDR2: GEAIGNYY and EKD. The length of the CDR3 is 16 residues.

About this clone itself: The protein TCRdb gives is from a much larger clone and does not agree with this DNA's translation at residue 3, likely a read error; the protein shown here comes from the DNA. V is TRDV2 and J is TRDJ3, with 11 bases lining up with TRDD3. CDR3 length equals 19 residues. Germline V lookup: CDR1 GEAIGNYY, CDR2 EKD. The CDR3 reads CAYDTVLGDSSWDTRQMFF. The CDR3 nucleotides read TGTGCCTATGACACCGTACTGGGGGATAGCTCCTGGGACACCCGACAGATGTTTTTC.

Only a few counts were recorded for this clone. For this DNA, TCRdb reports the protein of a much larger clone, which diverges at residue 6, most likely from a read error; the protein presented here is translated directly from the DNA. The V call is TRDV2, the J call TRDJ2; no definite D call. There are 15 residues in the CDR3. The germline V gene has CDR1 GEAIGNYY and CDR2 EKD. Trimming pared 0 bases from V and 0 bases from J, leaving 7 bases between. The CDR3 is CACDTERSLTAQLFF. The CDR3 DNA sequence: TGTGCCTGTGACACCGAGAGGTCTTTGACAGCACAACTCTTCTTT.

This clone was counted only a few times. The amino acid sequence in TCRdb belongs to a much larger clone and departs from this DNA's translation at residue 11, likely a sequencing read error; the sequence shown is translated from the DNA. The chain combines TRDV2 with TRDJ3; 12 bases are a match to TRDD3. In germline, CDR1 is GEAIGNYY, CDR2 EKD. V dropped 0 bases and J dropped 5; count of bases not matched to a gene: 7. The CDR3 is made up of 19 amino acids. For the CDR3, the DNA is TGTGCCTGTGACACCGTACTGGGGGATACTATGGGGGACACCCGACAGATGTTTTTC. Its translation is CACDTVLGDTMGDTRQMFF.

With regard to this clone: A read error is likely here: a far larger clone is one base away. The identical CDR3 is also encoded by other nucleotide sequences in the sample. V is TRDV2 and J is TRDJ3; no reliable D call. Germline lookup yields CDR1 GEAIGNYY and CDR2 EKD. The CDR3 length is 19 residues. With 1 base removed from V and 0 bases from J, the gap between germline ends came to 15 bases. The CDR3 region is CACDTRIPLSSWDTRQMFF. The CDR3 coding sequence is TGTGCCTGTGACACTAGGATCCCCCTTAGCTCCTGGGACACCCGACAGATGTTTTTC.

This clone was detected a few times. The V and J genes are TRDV2 and TRDJ1; 10 bases are a match to TRDD3. Germline trimming cut 1 base from V and 0 bases from J; bases unmatched to any gene: 7. CDR3 size: 17 residues. Germline V gives CDR1 GEAIGNYY, CDR2 EKD. The DNA of the CDR3 is TGTGCCTGTGACACTGGGGGATACAGAACGTACACCGATAAACTCATCTTT. Protein sequence: CACDTGGYRTYTDKLIF.

Regarding this clone: This may stem from a read error, because a much larger clone lies one nucleotide away. This rearrangement joins TRDV2 to TRDJ1, with 13 positions matching TRDD3. CDR1 and CDR2 from the germline V gene are GEAIGNYY and EKD. The CDR3 runs 13 residues. The CDR3 sequence is CAYDKILGDTLIF. The CDR3 bases are TGTGCCTATGACAAAATACTGGGGGATACGCTCATCTTT.

This clone counts as large (0.1 to 1%). This specimen includes other DNA sequences encoding the same CDR3. The V gene is TRDV2, the J gene TRDJ3; 7 positions match TRDD3. The V gene end was trimmed by 2 bases and the J gene end by 4 bases; junction bases not matched to a gene: 7. Germline V CDR1 and CDR2: GEAIGNYY, EKD. There are 17 residues in the CDR3. The CDR3 region has the DNA TGTGCCTGTGACAGGAGACTGGGGCCGTGGGACACCCGACAGATGTTTTTC. It codes for CACDRRLGPWDTRQMFF.

This clone was counted only a few times. This likely reflects a read error, since a far larger clone is one base away. The rearrangement links TRAV29/DV5 to TRDJ1, with D tentatively TRDD3 (6 bases). CDR1 is NSMFDY, CDR2 ISSIKDK, per germline. This CDR3 has 22 residues. The V gene lost 0 bases and the J gene lost 0 bases, with 33 bases spanning the gap. The CDR3, as DNA: TGTGCAGCAAGCGCGGGGGAGATTCCCTCACCGGGGGACACCCTATACACCGATAAACTCATCTTT. Translation gives CAASAGEIPSPGDTLYTDKLIF.

Comment on this clone: The likely explanation is a read error, given a far larger clone one base away. Other DNA sequences within the sample encode an identical CDR3. V gene TRDV2 combines with J gene TRDJ3; 8 bases line up with TRDD3. The CDR3 length is 18 residues. The germline gives CDR1 GEAIGNYY, CDR2 EKD. This chain's CDR3 is CACDTVWGSSWDTRQMFF. DNA for the CDR3: TGTGCCTGCGACACCGTCTGGGGGAGCTCCTGGGACACCCGACAGATGTTTTTC.

This clone is judged medium-sized. The sample holds other DNA sequences that translate to the same CDR3. This chain links TRDV2 with TRDJ3; 8 bases align to TRDD3. After removal of 2 bases from V and 0 bases from J, the junction contained 8 bases not matched to a gene. The length of the CDR3 is 19 residues. Germline V gene sequence: CDR1 GEAIGNYY, CDR2 EKD. The DNA for the CDR3 is TGTGCCTGTGACAGAAGCTGGGGGACCAGCTCCTGGGACACCCGACAGATGTTTTTC. Protein sequence: CACDRSWGTSSWDTRQMFF.

This clone showed up just a few times. The protein in TCRdb stems from a much larger clone and differs at residue 7 from this DNA's translation, likely a read error; here the protein is translated from the DNA. J is TRDJ2 and V is TRDV2; D call uncertain. V was pared by 0 bases and J by 5 bases, with 9 bases between. The CDR3 loop spans 14 amino acids. Germline CDR1 is GEAIGNYY and CDR2 is EKD. CDR3 sequence: CACDTVVDTAQLFF. The CDR3 nucleotides are TGTGCCTGTGACACCGTGGTGGATACAGCACAACTCTTCTTT.

With respect to this clone: This likely stems from a read error, as it lies one base from a far larger clone. The chain employs TRDV2 and TRDJ3; 12 nucleotides line up with TRDD3. The J gene was not available in TCRdb and was assigned here by matching the DNA to germline segments. CDR3 length: 20 amino acids. CDR1 and CDR2 from the germline V gene are GEAIGNYY and EKD. The trim removed 2 bases at V and 2 bases at J, leaving 9 bases unmatched. The CDR3 region has the DNA TGTGCCTGTGACAGGCTGGGGGATACGAGAGGGACCTGGGACACCCGACAGATGTTTTTC. Translation: CACDRLGDTRGTWDTRQMFF.